The 29 T cell receptor beta chains below come from one sample, sequenced in a study of cytomegalovirus exposure and HLA in healthy donors. The PCR ran on 60 Vbeta and 13 Jbeta primers. Some clones are missing from TCRdb's copy, which holds only in-frame ones; the method was immunoSEQ multiplex PCR. The table has 150,000 to 200,000 clones, approximately 84% seen once. Sequencing used PBMCs. The receptors originated from a man between 45 and 60 years old in good health and CMV-seronegative.

The chain links TRBV7-2 to TRBJ2-2; D is unclear. V was shortened by 5 bases and J by 5 bases, with 9 bases between the two germline ends. The CDR3 spans 13 residues. Germline V gives CDR1 SGHTA, CDR2 FQGNSA. The CDR3: CASSPTLTGELFF. The DNA of the CDR3 is TGTGCCAGCAGCCCCACTCTAACCGGGGAGCTGTTTTTT.

The genes are TRBV5-8 and TRBJ1-2; D is uncertain. The CDR3 is made up of 14 amino acids. From germline, CDR1 is SGHTS and CDR2 YDEGEE. Trimming removed 4 bases at V and 5 bases at J, with 15 bases between. CDR3 DNA: TGTGCCAGCAGCCCGATTTCACAACCGTATGGCTACACCTTC. Residues: CASSPISQPYGYTF.

The V gene is TRBV19, the J gene TRBJ1-2; 7 bases match TRBD1. Germline CDR1 LNHDA, CDR2 SQIVND (reference sequence). With V trimmed by 10 bases and J by 0 bases, 8 bases remained unmatched. The CDR3 contains 14 residues. Here the CDR3 reads CATKGASPNYGYTF. CDR3 DNA: TGTGCCACCAAGGGGGCGTCTCCTAACTATGGCTACACCTTC.

This clone came up a few times. The rearrangement links TRBV9 to TRBJ2-5; no clear D. The CDR3 covers 13 residues. V lost 0 bases to trimming and J lost 6 bases, with 9 bases between them. The germline gives CDR1 SGDLS, CDR2 YYNGEE. In DNA, the CDR3 is TGTGCCAGCAGCGTAGAGCCTGAAAAGACCCAGTACTTC. As protein: CASSVEPEKTQYF.

The chain uses TRBV6-1 and TRBJ2-7, with TRBD2 matching 10 bases. The CDR3 is 14 amino acids. The V gene end was trimmed by 6 bases and the J gene end by 3 bases; junction bases not matched to a gene: 5. Per the germline V gene, CDR1 is MNHNS and CDR2 is SASEGT. The CDR3 here is CASRAGTSVYEQYF. DNA of the CDR3: TGTGCCAGCAGGGCCGGGACTAGCGTCTACGAGCAGTACTTC.

The rearrangement joins TRBV7-9 to TRBJ2-1; D is ambiguous. The V end lost 6 bases, the J end lost 0 bases, and 6 bases lay between the germline ends. CDR1 and CDR2 from the germline V gene are SEHNR and FQNEAQ (reference sequence). The CDR3 is 13 amino acids. The CDR3 DNA sequence: TGTGCCAGCAGGACACCCTCCTACAATGAGCAGTTCTTC. Translation: CASRTPSYNEQFF.

This clone was seen once. V and J are TRBV28 and TRBJ2-7; a possible D gene is TRBD1 (6 bases). The CDR3 contains 13 residues. Germline loops: CDR1 MDHEN, CDR2 SYDVKM. V was pared by 6 bases and J by 2 bases, with 11 bases between. CDR3 nucleotides: TGTGCCAGCAGACCGACAGGAACCTACGAGCAGTACTTC. Amino acids: CASRPTGTYEQYF.

V gene TRBV4-1 combines with J gene TRBJ1-6; TRBD1 matches 7 bases. Germline lookup yields CDR1 MGHRA and CDR2 YSYEKL. This CDR3 comprises 14 residues. Trimming removed 1 base from V and 13 bases from J; junction bases left unmatched: 7. The CDR3 DNA follows: TGCGCCAGCAGCCAAGGGGTACAGGGGACCCCCCTCCACTTT. This codes for CASSQGVQGTPLHF.

This clone was seen only once. This chain joins TRBV27 and TRBJ2-7, with a tentative D call TRBD2 (5 bases). The CDR3 sequence is 12 residues long. V lost 4 bases and J lost 5, with 9 bases in between. Germline V gives CDR1 MNHEY, CDR2 SMNVEV (reference sequence). DNA of the CDR3: TGTGCCAGCAGTTCCGGGAACCACGAGCAGTACTTC. This codes for CASSSGNHEQYF.

This clone was counted between two and nine times. The J gene is TRBJ2-7, the V gene TRBV5-4; 8 nucleotides agree with TRBD2. The CDR3 length is 16 residues. Germline CDR1 and CDR2: SGHNT and YYREEE (reference sequence). V lost 4 bases to trimming and J lost 0 bases; unmatched junction nucleotides: 9. Here the CDR3 reads CASSPLGGGLSYEQYF. The CDR3 region has the DNA TGTGCCAGCAGCCCGCTGGGCGGGGGGCTCTCCTACGAGCAGTACTTC.

For the CDR3, the DNA is TGTGCCAGTAGTCCTAGGACAGGGGCCAATCAGCCCCAGCATTTT. As protein: CASSPRTGANQPQHF. The rearrangement joins TRBV19 to TRBJ1-5, with TRBD1 identical over 9 bases. CDR1 LNHDA and CDR2 SQIVND come from the germline V gene (reference sequence). V lost 5 bases to trimming and J lost 3 bases; unmatched junction nucleotides: 5. The CDR3 totals 15 residues.

The chain joins TRBV7-2 to TRBJ2-6, with 7 bases identical to TRBD1. The CDR3 consists of 19 residues. Germline lookup yields CDR1 SGHTA and CDR2 FQGNSA. The V gene end was trimmed by 0 bases and the J gene end by 0 bases; junction bases not matched to a gene: 8. CDR3 amino acids: CASSLAKGATDSGANVLTF. The CDR3 nucleotides read TGTGCCAGCAGCTTAGCGAAGGGGGCTACCGACTCTGGGGCCAACGTCCTGACTTTC.

This chain joins TRBV6-5 and TRBJ2-3, with D possibly matching TRBD1 (5 bases). The CDR3 covers 12 residues. Germline CDR1 MNHEY, CDR2 SVGAGI. Trimming pared 5 bases from V and 7 bases from J, leaving 10 bases between. The CDR3 coding sequence is TGTGCCAGCAGTAGGGGCGGAAATACGCAGTATTTT. Translating gives CASSRGGNTQYF.

This chain joins TRBV10-3 and TRBJ1-1; maybe TRBD1 (5 bases). Germline CDR1 ENHRY, CDR2 SYGVKD. The V gene lost 4 bases and the J gene lost 8 bases, with 14 bases spanning the gap. This CDR3 comprises 13 residues. The DNA for the CDR3 is TGTGCCATCAGTGCCGGGACTTTTACGGAAGCTTTCTTT. Encoded protein: CAISAGTFTEAFF.

This clone was observed once. The chain carries TRBV19 and TRBJ1-2, with D possibly TRBD1 on 6 matching bases. Trimming pared 5 bases from V and 1 base from J, leaving 11 bases between. The CDR3 runs to 14 residues. CDR1 is LNHDA and CDR2 is SQIVND in the germline V gene (reference sequence). The CDR3 reads CASSARGRNYGYTF. The DNA for the CDR3 is TGTGCCAGTAGTGCCAGGGGACGTAACTATGGCTACACCTTC.

This clone showed up just once. The CDR3 DNA reads as TGTGCCAGCACTCGAGTCCCAGATACGCAGTATTTT. Its translation is CASTRVPDTQYF. The rearrangement links TRBV6-1 to TRBJ2-3; no firm D call. The CDR3 has 12 residues. The germline V gene has CDR1 MNHNS and CDR2 SASEGT. The V end was cut by 7 bases, the J end by 4 bases, with 9 bases between.

The chain employs TRBV7-2 and TRBJ1-1; D may be TRBD1 (5 bases). From germline, CDR1 is SGHTA and CDR2 FQGNSA. The CDR3 has 14 amino acids. Trimming took off 3 bases at V and 6 bases at J, with 14 bases between the two ends. The CDR3 sequence: CASSLGGSRPEAFF. In nucleotides, the CDR3 is TGTGCCAGCAGCTTGGGGGGGAGTAGGCCTGAAGCTTTCTTT.

The chain uses TRBV7-9 and TRBJ2-7; TRBD1 aligns across 7 bases. V was clipped by 4 bases and J by 3 bases; unmatched bases: 9. The CDR3 length is 15 residues. Germline V lookup: CDR1 SEHNR, CDR2 FQNEAQ (reference sequence). The DNA for the CDR3 is TGTGCCAGCAGCTCGCAGACAGGGCTCATCTACGAGCAGTACTTC. It yields the protein CASSSQTGLIYEQYF.

CDR3 in amino acids: CAWTLGLGGQGYTGYTF. Written as DNA, the CDR3 is TGTGCCTGGACCCTGGGCCTAGGGGGACAGGGATATACGGGCTACACCTTC. This rearrangement joins TRBV30 to TRBJ1-2; 9 positions agree with TRBD1. Trimming took 4 bases from V and 8 from J; bases not matched to a gene: 20. CDR1 and CDR2 (germline): GTSNPN, SVGIG (reference sequence). There are 17 residues in the CDR3.

DNA of the CDR3: TGTGCCAGCAGCCCTCAGACAGGGGACTCCTACGAGCAGTACTTC. It is translated as CASSPQTGDSYEQYF. This chain joins TRBV4-2 and TRBJ2-7, with 8 bases fitting TRBD1. Germline loops: CDR1 LGHNA, CDR2 YNFKEQ. The CDR3 is 15 amino acids. Losses at the gene ends were 4 bases for V and 0 bases for J; bases not matched to a gene: 5.

The chain uses TRBV18 and TRBJ2-5; the D is unclear. Germline CDR1 is KGHSH and CDR2 is LQKENI. CDR3 length: 13 residues. Deletions cut 6 bases from V and 3 bases from J, with 11 bases between. The CDR3 reads CASSSTVEETQYF. In nucleotides, the CDR3 is TGTGCCAGCTCGTCCACGGTGGAAGAGACCCAGTACTTC.

CDR3 residues: CASSRTGNYGYTF. In DNA form, the CDR3 reads TGTGCCAGCAGCCGGACAGGGAACTATGGCTACACCTTC. The rearrangement joins TRBV6-5 to TRBJ1-2, with 8 bases identical to TRBD1. Germline CDR1 and CDR2: MNHEY and SVGAGI. Trimming took 6 bases from V and 2 from J; bases not matched to a gene: 2. The CDR3 has 13 residues.

The gene calls are TRBV4-1 and TRBJ1-2, with 7 nucleotides matching TRBD1. Germline lookup yields CDR1 MGHRA and CDR2 YSYEKL. Trimming cost V 3 bases and J 6 bases; bases outside gene matches: 13. CDR3 size: 16 residues. The CDR3 region has the DNA TGCGCCAGCAGCCAGGGCAAGGGGCGACAGGGAGATGGCTACACCTTC. Translation: CASSQGKGRQGDGYTF.

This sequence joins TRBV5-6 and TRBJ2-7; 8 bases match TRBD2. CDR3 length equals 15 residues. The V segment lost 4 bases and the J segment 0 bases; nucleotides outside the gene matches: 6. In germline, CDR1 is SGHDT, CDR2 YYEEEE. The DNA for the CDR3 is TGTGCCAGCAGCCTACGTGCGGGGGGCTCCTACGAGCAGTACTTC. This codes for CASSLRAGGSYEQYF.

Written as DNA, the CDR3 is TGTGCCACCAGCAGAGATCTCGGAGGAAGGGATGAGCAGTTCTTC. It is translated as CATSRDLGGRDEQFF. The chain has TRBV15 and TRBJ2-1; maybe TRBD2 (5 bases). The CDR3 consists of 15 residues. Germline assignment: CDR1 LNHNV and CDR2 YYDKDF (reference sequence). Trimming left V 0 bases short and J 8 bases short, with 14 bases between. The whole variable domain, remainder taken from reference TRBV15 and TRBJ2-1, is DAMVIQNPRYQVTQFGKPVTLSCSQTLNHNVMYWYQQKSSQAPKLLFHYYDKDFNNEADTPDNFQSRRPNTSFCFLDIRSPGLGDTAMYLCATSRDLGGRDEQFFGPGTRLTVL.

The rearrangement uses TRBV28 and TRBJ1-5; possible D gene TRBD1, 5 bases. Germline assignment: CDR1 MDHEN and CDR2 SYDVKM. Trimming shortened V by 6 bases and J by 9 bases, and 12 bases separated the two germline ends. The CDR3 length is 12 residues. The CDR3 protein is CASSRRGLPQHF. The CDR3 coding sequence is TGTGCCAGCAGCCGGAGGGGATTGCCCCAGCATTTT.

The chain joins TRBV4-1 to TRBJ1-5; D is perhaps TRBD1 (5 bases). Deletions cut 1 base from V and 7 bases from J, with 14 bases between. CDR1 is MGHRA, CDR2 YSYEKL, per germline. This CDR3 region has 15 residues. DNA for the CDR3: TGCGCCAGCAGCCAAGCGGGACTCTCAGACCAGCCCCAGCATTTT. This translates into CASSQAGLSDQPQHF.

This chain links TRBV6-6 with TRBJ2-7, with D maybe TRBD1 (7 bases). V lost 6 bases to trimming and J lost 2 bases, with 17 bases between them. The CDR3 extends over 15 amino acids. The germline CDR1 and CDR2 sequences are MNHNY and SVGAGI (reference sequence). The DNA of the CDR3 is TGTGCCAGCAGAAATGCGGGACAGCAACCCTACGAGCAGTACTTC. Protein: CASRNAGQQPYEQYF.

The chain employs TRBV27 and TRBJ2-5; possibly TRBD1 for D (6 bases). The CDR3 is 13 residues long. The germline V gene has CDR1 MNHEY and CDR2 SMNVEV (reference sequence). The V end was cut by 5 bases, the J end by 1 base, with 8 bases between. DNA for the CDR3: TGTGCCAGCAGTCGGGACACCCAAGAGACCCAGTACTTC. It yields the protein CASSRDTQETQYF.